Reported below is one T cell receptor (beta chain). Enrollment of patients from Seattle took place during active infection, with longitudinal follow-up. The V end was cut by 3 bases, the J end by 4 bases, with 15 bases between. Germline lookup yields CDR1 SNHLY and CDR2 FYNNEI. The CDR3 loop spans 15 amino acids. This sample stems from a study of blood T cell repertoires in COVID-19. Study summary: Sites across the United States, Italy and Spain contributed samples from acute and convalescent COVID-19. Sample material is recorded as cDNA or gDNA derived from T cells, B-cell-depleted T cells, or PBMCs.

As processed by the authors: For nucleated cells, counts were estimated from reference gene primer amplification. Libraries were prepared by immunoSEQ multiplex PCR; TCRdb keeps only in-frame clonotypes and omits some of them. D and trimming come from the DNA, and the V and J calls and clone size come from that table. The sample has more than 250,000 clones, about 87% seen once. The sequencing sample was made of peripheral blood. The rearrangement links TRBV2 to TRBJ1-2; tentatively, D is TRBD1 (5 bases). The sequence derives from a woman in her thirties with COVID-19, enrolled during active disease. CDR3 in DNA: TGTGCCAGCAGTGAGATGGGGGGTTGGGGCTATGGCTACACCTTC. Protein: CASSEMGGWGYGYTF.